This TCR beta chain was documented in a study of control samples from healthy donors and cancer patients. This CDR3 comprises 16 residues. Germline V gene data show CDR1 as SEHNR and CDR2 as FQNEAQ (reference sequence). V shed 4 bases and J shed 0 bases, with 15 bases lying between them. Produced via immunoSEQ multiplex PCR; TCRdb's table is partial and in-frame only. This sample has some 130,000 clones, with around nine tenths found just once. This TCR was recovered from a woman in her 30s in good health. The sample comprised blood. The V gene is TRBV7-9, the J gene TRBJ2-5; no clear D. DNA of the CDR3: TGTGCCAGCAGCTCATTCAAAAGGTCGTACCAAGAGACCCAGTACTTC. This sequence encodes CASSSFKRSYQETQYF.